This paragraph covers one TCR beta chain sequence. The CDR3 contains 14 residues. Per the germline V gene, CDR1 is SGHAT and CDR2 is FQNNGV. V was clipped by 1 base and J by 8 bases, with 14 bases between them. The assay was immunoSEQ multiplex PCR, and TCRdb's table has in-frame clones only and misses some. The table shows under 80,000 clones, with roughly 92% occurring only once. This sample is part of a study of T cell changes during pregnancy in multiple sclerosis. The input for sequencing was peripheral blood, taken in the second trimester of pregnancy. This TCR was sampled from a female donor with multiple sclerosis, enrolled in a pregnancy study. The gene calls are TRBV11-2 and TRBJ1-2, with TRBD1 as a possible D gene (6 bases). CDR3 bases: TGTGCCAGCAGCTTAGTACTAGGTCAGGGGGGCTACACCTTC. This encodes CASSLVLGQGGYTF.